Many counts were recorded for the clone carrying this TCR beta chain. Its antigen is unidentified. RNA transcripts yielded amplified TCR beta CDR3 regions. A set of HTBI primers served as the primers for a first-round RT-PCR of the TCR CDR3. TCRdb reprocessed the multiplex PCR reads via MiXCR and lists one record per CDR3 protein. The sample consists of roughly 240,000 distinct CDR3 sequences, roughly 22% of them appearing once. Germline loops: CDR1 MNHEY, CDR2 SVGAGI. Trimming cost V 5 bases and J 5 bases, with 16 bases left between them. The CDR3 has 14 residues. Patients showing uncontrolled infection, other autoimmune disease, pregnancy or lactation were ineligible. Fresh 10 ml peripheral blood yielded PBMCs. This entry is derived from a study of T cells in Graves' hyperthyroidism and ophthalmopathy. General observations from the study: Most expanded thyroid clonotypes above 0.001 recurred in blood.

This receptor was taken from a woman between 40 and 50 years old with Graves' ophthalmopathy. Input material: blood. The chain combines TRBV6-5 with TRBJ2-7; D may be TRBD1 or TRBD2 (5 bases each). The DNA for the CDR3 is TGTGCCAGCAGTCCGTACAACCGGGACGACGAGCAGTACTTC. It is translated as CASSPYNRDDEQYF.